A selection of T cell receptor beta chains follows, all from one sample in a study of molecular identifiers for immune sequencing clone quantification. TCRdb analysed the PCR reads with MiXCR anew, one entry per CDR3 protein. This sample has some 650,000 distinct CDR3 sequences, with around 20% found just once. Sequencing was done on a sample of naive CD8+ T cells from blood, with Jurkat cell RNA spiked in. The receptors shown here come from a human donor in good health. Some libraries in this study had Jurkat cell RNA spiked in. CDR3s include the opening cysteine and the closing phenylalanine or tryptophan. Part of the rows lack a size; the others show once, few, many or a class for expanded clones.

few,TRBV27,CASSFPPTSGGNNEQFF
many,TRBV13,CASSLFRGTEAFF
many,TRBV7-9,CASSSRPAATDTQYF
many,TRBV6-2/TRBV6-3,CASSYSSLRMTEDGYTF
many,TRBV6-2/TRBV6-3,CASSPTDTGLSGANVLTF
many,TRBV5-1,CASSLEWGREQYF
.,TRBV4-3,CASASGTLRGIEDTQYF
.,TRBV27,CASSTRAKTYNEQFF
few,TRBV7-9,CASSPAPGTGPYEQYF
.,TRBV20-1,CSARDRDRGYNEQFF
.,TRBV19,CASKVGPQGSYEQYF
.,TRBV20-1,CSAREPLTYGQYF